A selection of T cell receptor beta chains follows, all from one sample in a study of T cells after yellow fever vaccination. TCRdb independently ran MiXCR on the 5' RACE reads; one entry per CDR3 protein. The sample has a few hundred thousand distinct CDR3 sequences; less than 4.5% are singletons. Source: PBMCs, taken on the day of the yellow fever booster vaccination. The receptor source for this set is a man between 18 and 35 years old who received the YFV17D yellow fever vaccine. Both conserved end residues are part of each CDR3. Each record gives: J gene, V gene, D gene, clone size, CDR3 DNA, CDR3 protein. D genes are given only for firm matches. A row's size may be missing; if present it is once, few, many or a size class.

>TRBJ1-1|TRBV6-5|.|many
TGTGCCAGCAGTGGGGGTGGTCGGACTGAAGCTTTCTTT
CASSGGGRTEAFF
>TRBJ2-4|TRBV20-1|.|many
TGCAGTGCCAAAAGCGGCTCTTACATTCAGTACTTC
CSAKSGSYIQYF
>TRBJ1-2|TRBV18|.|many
TGTGCCAGCTCACCGGACGGAGCACGCCTGAGATCAGCTTTTAACTATGGCTACACCTTC
CASSPDGARLRSAFNYGYTF
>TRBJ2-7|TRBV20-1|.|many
TGCAGTGCTAGAGGGAAAGGGGTCTACACTGGCGAGCAGTACTTC
CSARGKGVYTGEQYF
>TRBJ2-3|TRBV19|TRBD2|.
TGTGCCAGTAGTACGATAGCGGGGCCGGGGGATACGCAGTATTTT
CASSTIAGPGDTQYF
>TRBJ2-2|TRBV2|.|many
TGTGCCAGCAGTGTGGGCAGGGTGGGAACCGGGGAGCTGTTTTTT
CASSVGRVGTGELFF
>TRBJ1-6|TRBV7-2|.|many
TGTGCCAGCAGCCCTTGGGCCAGGGAGGATTCACCCCTCCACTTT
CASSPWAREDSPLHF
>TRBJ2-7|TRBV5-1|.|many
TGCGCCAGCAGCAACCCCTTATCCTACGAGCAGTACTTC
CASSNPLSYEQYF
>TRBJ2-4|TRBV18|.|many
TGTGCCAGCTCACGCAGCTCTCCACAAAACATTCAGTACTTC
CASSRSSPQNIQYF
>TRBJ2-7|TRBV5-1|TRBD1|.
TGCGCCAGCAGCTTCGGTCCGGAGGGGACAGGGTTAGACGAGCAGTACTTC
CASSFGPEGTGLDEQYF
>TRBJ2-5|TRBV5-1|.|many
TGCGCCAGCAGGTTACAGGGCCTGTCCCAAGAGACCCAGTACTTC
CASRLQGLSQETQYF
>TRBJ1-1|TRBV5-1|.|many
TGCGCCAGCAGCCGCACGGTGAACACTGAAGCTTTCTTT
CASSRTVNTEAFF
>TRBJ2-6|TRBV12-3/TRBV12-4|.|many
TGTGCCAGCAGTTCCCGGGGCCTGACTTTC
CASSSRGLTF
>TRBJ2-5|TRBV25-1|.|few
TGTGCCAGCAGTGACCCCCAGGGCCCCCCAGAGCTCCAGTACTTC
CASSDPQGPPELQYF
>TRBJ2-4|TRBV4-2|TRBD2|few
TGTGCCAGCAGCCAAGATTTTAGCGGGGTAGCCAAAAACATTCAGTACTTC
CASSQDFSGVAKNIQYF
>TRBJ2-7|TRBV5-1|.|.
TGCGCCAGCAGCTTGGCCATACTGACGGACTACGAGCAGTACTTC
CASSLAILTDYEQYF
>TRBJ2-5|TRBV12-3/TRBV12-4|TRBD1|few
TGTGCCAGCAGTTGGAGACAGGGGCAAGAGACCCAGTACTTC
CASSWRQGQETQYF
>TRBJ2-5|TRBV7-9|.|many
TGTGCCAGCAGCTCGGGACGGGAGACCCAGTACTTC
CASSSGRETQYF